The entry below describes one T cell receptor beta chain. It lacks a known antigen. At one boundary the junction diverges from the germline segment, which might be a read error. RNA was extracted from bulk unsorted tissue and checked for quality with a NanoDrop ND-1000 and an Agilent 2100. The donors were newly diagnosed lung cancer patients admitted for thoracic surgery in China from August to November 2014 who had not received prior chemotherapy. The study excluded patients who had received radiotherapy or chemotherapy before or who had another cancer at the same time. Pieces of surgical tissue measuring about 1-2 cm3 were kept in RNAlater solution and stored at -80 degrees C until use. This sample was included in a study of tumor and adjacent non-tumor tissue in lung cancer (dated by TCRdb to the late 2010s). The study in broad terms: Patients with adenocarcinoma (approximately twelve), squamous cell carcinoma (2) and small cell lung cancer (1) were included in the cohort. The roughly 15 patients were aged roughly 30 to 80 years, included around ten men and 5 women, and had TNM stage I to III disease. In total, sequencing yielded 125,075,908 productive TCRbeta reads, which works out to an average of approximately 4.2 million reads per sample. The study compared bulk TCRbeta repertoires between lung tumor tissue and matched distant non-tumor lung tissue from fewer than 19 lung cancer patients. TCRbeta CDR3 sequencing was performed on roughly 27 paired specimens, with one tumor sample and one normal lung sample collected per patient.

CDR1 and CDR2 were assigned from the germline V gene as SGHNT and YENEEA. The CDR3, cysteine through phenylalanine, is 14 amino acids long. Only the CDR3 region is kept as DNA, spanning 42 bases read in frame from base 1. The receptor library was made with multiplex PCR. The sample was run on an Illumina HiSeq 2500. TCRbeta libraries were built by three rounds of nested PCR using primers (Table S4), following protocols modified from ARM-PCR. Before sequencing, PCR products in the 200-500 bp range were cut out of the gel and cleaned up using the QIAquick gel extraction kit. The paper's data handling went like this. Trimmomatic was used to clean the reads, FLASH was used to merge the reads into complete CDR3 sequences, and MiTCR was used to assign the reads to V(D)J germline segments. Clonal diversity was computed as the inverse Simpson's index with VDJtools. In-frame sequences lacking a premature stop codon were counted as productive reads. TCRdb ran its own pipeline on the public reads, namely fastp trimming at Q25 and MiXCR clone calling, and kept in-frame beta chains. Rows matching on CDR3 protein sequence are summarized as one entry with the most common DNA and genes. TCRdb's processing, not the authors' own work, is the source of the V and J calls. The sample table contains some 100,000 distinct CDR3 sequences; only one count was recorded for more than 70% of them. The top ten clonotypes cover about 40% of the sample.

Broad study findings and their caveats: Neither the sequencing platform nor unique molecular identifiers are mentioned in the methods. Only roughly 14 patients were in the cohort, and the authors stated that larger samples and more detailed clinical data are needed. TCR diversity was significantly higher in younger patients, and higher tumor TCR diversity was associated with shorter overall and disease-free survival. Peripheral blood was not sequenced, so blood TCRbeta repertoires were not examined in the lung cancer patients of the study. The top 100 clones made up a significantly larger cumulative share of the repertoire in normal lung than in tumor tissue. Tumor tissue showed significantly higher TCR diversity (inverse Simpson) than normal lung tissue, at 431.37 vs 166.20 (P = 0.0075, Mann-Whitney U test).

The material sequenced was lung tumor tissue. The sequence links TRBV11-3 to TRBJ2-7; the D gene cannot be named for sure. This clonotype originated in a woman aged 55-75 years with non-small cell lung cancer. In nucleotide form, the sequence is TGTGCCAGGAGCTTAGAATGGGGATCCTATGAGCAGTACTTC. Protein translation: CARSLEWGSYEQYF. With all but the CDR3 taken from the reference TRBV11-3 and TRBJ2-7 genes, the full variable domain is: EAGVVQSPRYKIIEKKQPVAFWCNPISGHNTLYWYLQNLGQGPELLIRYENEEAVDDSQLPKDRFSAERLKGVDSTLKIQPAELGDSAVYLCARSLEWGSYEQYFGPGTRLTVT.